The sequence of this T cell receptor (beta chain) was determined in a study of blood T cell repertoires in COVID-19. Study summary: COVID-19 samples, acute and convalescent, were from the United States, Italy and Spain.

Source study methods: Amplification with reference gene primers provided the estimates of nucleated cell counts. Using immunoSEQ multiplex PCR, the repertoire was profiled, and TCRdb retains in-frame clones only, with some absent. V and J calls and clone size come straight from that table; D and trimming were deduced from the DNA. Of approximately 45,000 clones in the sample, 88% were seen once. Trimming cost V 3 bases and J 0 bases; bases outside gene matches: 16. Germline CDR1 reads LGHNA; CDR2 reads YSLEER. The CDR3 covers 20 residues. The sequence was obtained from a woman aged 40-49 years with acute or convalescent COVID-19. The sequenced material came from peripheral blood. The chain couples TRBV4-3 to TRBJ2-3, with 9 bases lining up with TRBD2. The CDR3 here is CASSHLPRAGGLSSTDTQYF. The CDR3 coding sequence is TGCGCCAGCAGCCATCTCCCGAGAGCGGGGGGATTGTCGAGCACAGATACGCAGTATTTT.